One and the same sample provided the 9 T cell receptor beta chains below, sequenced in a study of T cell responses to AZD1222 COVID-19 vaccine. Libraries were prepared by immunoSEQ multiplex PCR; TCRdb keeps only in-frame clonotypes and omits some of them. The repertoire holds 130,000 or so clones, with just over 85% as singletons. The material was peripheral blood, obtained on day 0 of AZD1222 vaccination. These TCRs come from an adult in good health.

The chain uses TRBV6-5 and TRBJ1-2; D is uncertain. Germline values: CDR1 MNHEY, CDR2 SVGAGI. This CDR3 has 16 residues. V was trimmed by 3 bases and J by 4 bases, leaving 18 bases between them. The CDR3 loop reads CASSYGETSRPYGYTF. DNA of the CDR3: TGTGCCAGCAGTTATGGGGAAACCTCCAGGCCCTATGGCTACACCTTC.

V gene TRBV27 combines with J gene TRBJ2-3, with D unclear. CDR3 size: 13 residues. V gave up 3 bases and J gave up 2 bases, with 6 bases separating them. Germline V CDR1 and CDR2: MNHEY, SMNVEV (reference sequence). CDR3 residues: CASSFRYTDTQYF. In DNA form, the CDR3 reads TGTGCCAGCAGTTTTAGATACACAGATACGCAGTATTTT.

This chain uses TRBV10-2 with TRBJ2-7; D might be TRBD2 (5 bases). In germline, CDR1 is WSHSY, CDR2 SAAADI. V lost 10 bases to trimming and J lost 9 bases, with 16 bases between them. This CDR3 region has 11 residues. The CDR3 region is CATGSESRQYF. CDR3 nucleotides: TGCGCCACCGGTAGCGAGAGTAGGCAGTACTTC.

The chain joins TRBV7-6 to TRBJ2-1; D remains ambiguous. The CDR3 loop spans 16 amino acids. The germline V gene has CDR1 SGHVS and CDR2 FNYEAQ. With 0 bases removed from V and 2 bases from J, the gap between germline ends came to 11 bases. CDR3 sequence reads: CASSLAETPTYNEQFF. Here the CDR3 DNA reads TGTGCCAGCAGCTTAGCAGAGACACCTACCTACAATGAGCAGTTCTTC. Supplemented by reference TRBV7-6 and TRBJ2-1, the full variable domain reads GAGVSQSPRYKVTKRGQDVALRCDPISGHVSLYWYRQALGQGPEFLTYFNYEAQQDKSGLPNDRFSAERPEGSISTLTIQRTEQRDSAMYRCASSLAETPTYNEQFFGPGTRLTVL.

The V call is TRBV3-1 (or the pseudogene TRBV3-2), the J call TRBJ1-2; 7 nucleotides line up with TRBD1. J gave up 2 bases and V 4 bases, and 4 bases lay outside the gene matches. The germline V gene encodes CDR1 LGHDT and CDR2 YNNKEL (reference sequence). This CDR3 has 14 amino acids. The DNA of the CDR3 is TGTGCCAGCAGCCCTTCGACAGGGAACTATGGCTACACCTTC. Residues: CASSPSTGNYGYTF.

The chain employs TRBV27 and TRBJ2-1; 13 bases map to TRBD2. Germline-derived CDR1 and CDR2 are MNHEY and SMNVEV (reference sequence). The CDR3 consists of 16 residues. With 5 bases clipped from V and 7 bases from J, the junction kept 8 bases outside the gene matches. This CDR3 is CASSLSGTSGKNEQFF. CDR3 DNA sequence: TGTGCCAGCAGTCTTTCCGGGACTAGCGGGAAAAATGAGCAGTTCTTC.

In its sample, this clone was seen a few times. The chain has TRBV28 and TRBJ2-2; 8 nucleotides align to TRBD1. The V segment lost 6 bases and the J segment 7 bases; nucleotides outside the gene matches: 10. Looked up from germline, CDR1 is MDHEN and CDR2 is SYDVKM. This CDR3 has 15 residues. This chain's CDR3 is CASSPGQDDYGELFF. DNA for the CDR3: TGTGCCAGCAGCCCGGGACAGGATGACTACGGGGAGCTGTTTTTT.

V and J are TRBV28 and TRBJ2-7, with 8 bases fitting TRBD1. This CDR3 comprises 14 residues. With V trimmed by 4 bases and J by 6 bases, 8 bases remained unmatched. Looked up from germline, CDR1 is MDHEN and CDR2 is SYDVKM. The CDR3: CASSSAGGAGEQYF. The CDR3 DNA reads as TGTGCCAGCAGTTCAGCAGGGGGCGCGGGCGAGCAGTACTTC.

The chain couples TRBV7-2 to TRBJ1-3; D not certain. The germline CDR1 and CDR2 sequences are SGHTA and FQGNSA. Trimming cost V 4 bases and J 4 bases, with 14 bases left between them. The CDR3 is 15 residues long. CDR3 loop: CASSYGRAQGNTIYF. The CDR3 nucleotides are TGTGCCAGCAGCTACGGGAGGGCGCAGGGAAACACCATATATTTT.